The next 5 T cell receptor beta chains were all read from a single sample in a study of cytomegalovirus exposure and HLA in healthy donors. The PCR was carried out with 60 Vbeta primers and 13 Jbeta primers. The method was immunoSEQ multiplex PCR; TCRdb's version includes in-frame clones alone and lacks a portion of them. This sample yields approximately 150,000 clones, of which 82% are seen a single time; approximately 12% belongs to the top ten. Sequencing input: PBMCs. These receptor sequences come from a man aged 50 or older in good health and CMV-seropositive.

The chain carries TRBV9 and TRBJ2-5, with a possible D match to TRBD1 (6 bases). Germline CDR1 is SGDLS and CDR2 is YYNGEE. The CDR3 is made up of 14 amino acids. Trimming left V 3 bases short and J 0 bases short, with 9 bases between. The CDR3 reads CASSAGTNQETQYF. The CDR3 DNA reads TGTGCCAGCAGCGCGGGGACAAACCAAGAGACCCAGTACTTC. The full variable domain, its missing parts supplied by reference TRBV9 and TRBJ2-5, is DSGVTQTPKHLITATGQRVTLRCSPRSGDLSVYWYQQSLDQGLQFLIQYYNGEERAKGNILERFSAQQFPDLHSELNLSSLELGDSALYFCASSAGTNQETQYFGPGTRLLVL.

V and J are TRBV30 and TRBJ2-4, with D tentatively TRBD2 (6 bases). The CDR3 runs 14 residues. Germline V gene data show CDR1 as GTSNPN and CDR2 as SVGIG (reference sequence). V shed 0 bases and J shed 0 bases, with 6 bases lying between them. Written as DNA, the CDR3 is TGTGCCTGGAGTGTGGGACTAGCCAAAAACATTCAGTACTTC. It codes for CAWSVGLAKNIQYF.

CDR3 residues: CASSPGSYNEQFF. As DNA, the CDR3 is TGTGCCAGCAGCCCAGGAAGTTACAATGAGCAGTTCTTC. The chain joins TRBV11-3 to TRBJ2-1; D is unclear. This CDR3 comprises 13 residues. V lost 5 bases to trimming and J lost 4 bases, with 9 bases between them. Looked up from germline, CDR1 is SGHNT and CDR2 is YENEEA.

This chain links TRBV7-2 with TRBJ1-6; the D gene is possibly TRBD1 (6 bases). Trimming took off 0 bases at V and 9 bases at J, with 15 bases between the two ends. The CDR3 spans 16 residues. Germline-derived CDR1 and CDR2 are SGHTA and FQGNSA. The DNA of the CDR3 is TGTGCCAGCAGCTTAGCCCTCCCAGGGGTGGGTTCACCCCTCCACTTT. Residues: CASSLALPGVGSPLHF.

The V gene is TRBV18, the J gene TRBJ2-2, with TRBD1 matching over 12 bases. J gave up 7 bases and V 1 base, and 10 bases lay outside the gene matches. The CDR3 consists of 18 residues. The germline V gene encodes CDR1 KGHSH and CDR2 LQKENI. CDR3 nucleotides: TGTGCCAGCTCACCACGACGGGTGGGACAGGGGGCCGACGGGGAGCTGTTTTTT. As protein: CASSPRRVGQGADGELFF.